The present T cell receptor beta chain was sequenced within a study of CD8 T cells in ankylosing spondylitis. TCRdb ran MiXCR on the 5' RACE reads and lists one entry per CDR3 protein. The sample contains 25,000 to 30,000 distinct CDR3 sequences, roughly 7.9% of which appear only once. The CDR3 loop spans 15 amino acids. CDR1 SEHNR and CDR2 FQNEAQ come from the germline V gene (reference sequence). Study-wide points: A subset of motif variants has previously been described in the synovial fluid and blood of reactive arthritis. What seemed typical of ankylosing spondylitis blood was a TCR beta motif built from 8 or 9 highly homologous variants. Matched ankylosing spondylitis synovial fluid reportedly contained a significantly enriched population of disease-linked clones. Disease-linked clones had a CD8+ phenotype and relatively low frequency in peripheral blood.

This clonotype was counted between two and nine times. Its antigen remains unknown. At one of its ends the junction is not consistent with the germline gene, which may arise from a read error. The chain uses TRBV7-9 and TRBJ2-1; maybe TRBD2 (5 bases). Sequences were obtained from blood. The source is a male donor with ankylosing spondylitis or in good health (not recorded which). CDR3 sequence reads: CASSLQGGSSNEQFF. As DNA, the CDR3 is TGTGCCAGCAGCTTACAAGGCGGGTCCTCCAATGAGCAGTTCTTC.